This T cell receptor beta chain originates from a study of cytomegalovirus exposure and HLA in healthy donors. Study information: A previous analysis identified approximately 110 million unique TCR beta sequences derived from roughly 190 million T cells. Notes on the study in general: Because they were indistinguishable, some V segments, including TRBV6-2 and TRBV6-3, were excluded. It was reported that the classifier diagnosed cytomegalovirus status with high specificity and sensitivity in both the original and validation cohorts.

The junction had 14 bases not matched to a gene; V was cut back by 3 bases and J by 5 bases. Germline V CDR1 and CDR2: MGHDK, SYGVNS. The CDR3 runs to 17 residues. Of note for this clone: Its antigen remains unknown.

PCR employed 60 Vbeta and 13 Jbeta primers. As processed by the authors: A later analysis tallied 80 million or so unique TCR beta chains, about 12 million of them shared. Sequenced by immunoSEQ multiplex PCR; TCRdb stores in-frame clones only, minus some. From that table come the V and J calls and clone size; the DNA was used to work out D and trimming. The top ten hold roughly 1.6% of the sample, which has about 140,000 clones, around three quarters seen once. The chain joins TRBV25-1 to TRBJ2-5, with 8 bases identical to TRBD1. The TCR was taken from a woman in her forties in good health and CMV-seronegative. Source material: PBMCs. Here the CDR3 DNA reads TGTGCCAGCAGTGACTCGACCGGGACAGGCATGGGGGAGACCCAGTACTTC. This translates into CASSDSTGTGMGETQYF.